This T cell receptor beta chain is drawn from a study of shared clonotypes between healthy human individuals. The wider study: Three plates were used per donor for CD4 naive, three for CD4 memory, two for CD8 naive and one for CD8 memory. The study, taken as a whole, reports: Tissue TCR repertoires likely differ from these blood-only repertoires. The generation probabilities recorded for non-shared clonotypes fell below those of clonotypes shared by all four donors.

As defined, naive CD8 cells were CD45RO-negative and positively selected for CCR7, with terminally differentiated effector memory CD45RA+ cells excluded. CDR3 length equals 11 residues. Germline V lookup: CDR1 SGDLS, CDR2 YYNGEE. The V end was cut by 2 bases, the J end by 4 bases, with 4 bases between. The table came from immunoSEQ multiplex PCR; TCRdb's copy has only in-frame clones and leaves some out. The sample lists over 2 million clones; about 95% were seen once. In regard to this clone: The antigen remains undetermined. Other DNA variants within this sample encode the same CDR3.

The receptor comes from a man aged 18 to 35 in good health. Input material: naive CD8+ T cells sorted from blood. The chain is built from TRBV9 and TRBJ2-7; D is unresolved. The CDR3 sequence: CASSVGYEQYF. CDR3 in DNA: TGTGCCAGCAGCGTGGGTTACGAGCAGTACTTC.